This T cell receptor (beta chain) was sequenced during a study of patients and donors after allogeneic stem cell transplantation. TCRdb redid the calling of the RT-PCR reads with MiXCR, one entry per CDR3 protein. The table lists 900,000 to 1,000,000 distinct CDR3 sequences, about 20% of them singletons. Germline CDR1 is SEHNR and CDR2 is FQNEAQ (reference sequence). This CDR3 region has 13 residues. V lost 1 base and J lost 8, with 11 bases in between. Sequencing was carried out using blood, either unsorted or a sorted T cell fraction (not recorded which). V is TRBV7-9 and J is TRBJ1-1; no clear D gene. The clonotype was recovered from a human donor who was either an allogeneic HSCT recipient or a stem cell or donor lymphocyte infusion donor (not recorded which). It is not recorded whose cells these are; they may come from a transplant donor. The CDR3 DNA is TGTGCCAGCAGCTTAGTTTCTCACGTAGAAGCTTTCTTT. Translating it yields CASSLVSHVEAFF. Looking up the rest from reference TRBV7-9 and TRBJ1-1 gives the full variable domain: DTGVSQNPRHKITKRGQNVTFRCDPISEHNRLYWYRQTLGQGPEFLTYFQNEAQLEKSRLLSDRFSAERPKGSFSTLEIQRTEQGDSAMYLCASSLVSHVEAFFGQGTRLTVV.